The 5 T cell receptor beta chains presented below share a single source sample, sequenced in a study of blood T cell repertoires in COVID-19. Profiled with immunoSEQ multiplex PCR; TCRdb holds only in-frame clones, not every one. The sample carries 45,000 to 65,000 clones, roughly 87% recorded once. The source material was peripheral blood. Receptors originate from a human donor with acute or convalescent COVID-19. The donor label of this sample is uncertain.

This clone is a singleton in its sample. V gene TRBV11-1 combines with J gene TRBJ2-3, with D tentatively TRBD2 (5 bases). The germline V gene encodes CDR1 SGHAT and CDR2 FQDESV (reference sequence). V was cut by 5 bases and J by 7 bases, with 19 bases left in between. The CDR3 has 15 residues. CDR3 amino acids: CASSPDSRGVHTQYF. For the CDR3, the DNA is TGTGCCAGCAGCCCAGACTCCCGGGGAGTACATACGCAGTATTTT.

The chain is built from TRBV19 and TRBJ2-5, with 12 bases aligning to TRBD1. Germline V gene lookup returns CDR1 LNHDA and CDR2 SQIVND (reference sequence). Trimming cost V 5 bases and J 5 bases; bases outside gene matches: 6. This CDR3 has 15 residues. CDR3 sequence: CASSAGTGGGETQYF. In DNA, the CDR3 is TGTGCCAGTAGTGCCGGGACAGGGGGCGGTGAGACCCAGTACTTC. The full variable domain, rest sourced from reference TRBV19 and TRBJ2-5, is DGGITQSPKYLFRKEGQNVTLSCEQNLNHDAMYWYRQDPGQGLRLIYYSQIVNDFQKGDIAEGYSVSREKKESFPLTVTSAQKNPTAFYLCASSAGTGGGETQYFGPGTRLLVL.

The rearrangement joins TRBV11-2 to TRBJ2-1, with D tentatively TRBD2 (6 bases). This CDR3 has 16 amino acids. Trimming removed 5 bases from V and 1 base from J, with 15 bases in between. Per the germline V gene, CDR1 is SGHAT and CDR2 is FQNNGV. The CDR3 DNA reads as TGTGCCAGCAGCACGCATAGCGGTCGGTCCTACAATGAGCAGTTCTTC. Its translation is CASSTHSGRSYNEQFF.

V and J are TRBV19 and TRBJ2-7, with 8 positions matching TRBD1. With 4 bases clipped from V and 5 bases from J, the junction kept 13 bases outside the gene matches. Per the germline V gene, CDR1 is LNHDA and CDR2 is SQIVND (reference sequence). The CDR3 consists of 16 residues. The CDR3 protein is CASSRPPTGASHEQYF. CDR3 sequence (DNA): TGTGCCAGTAGTAGACCCCCGACAGGGGCTTCCCACGAGCAGTACTTC.

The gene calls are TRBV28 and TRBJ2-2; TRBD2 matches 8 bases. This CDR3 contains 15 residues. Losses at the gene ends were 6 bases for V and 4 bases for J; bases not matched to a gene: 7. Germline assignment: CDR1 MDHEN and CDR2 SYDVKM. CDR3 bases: TGTGCCAGCAGCCCTGGGACTAGTGTCACCGGGGAGCTGTTTTTT. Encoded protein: CASSPGTSVTGELFF.